The 2 T cell receptor beta chains reported below all come from one sample, sequenced in a study of technical replicates of blood from four donors. Sequenced by immunoSEQ multiplex PCR; TCRdb stores in-frame clones only, minus some. The sample records 13,000 or so clones, 85% to 95% being singletons. Sequenced material: PBMCs. The receptors originated from a human donor in good health.

J is TRBJ2-7 and V is TRBV19; perhaps TRBD1 as D (6 bases). Trimming removed 1 base from V and 2 bases from J, with 12 bases in between. There are 15 residues in the CDR3. From germline, CDR1 is LNHDA and CDR2 SQIVND (reference sequence). CDR3 loop: CASSIGGTTPYEQYF. The CDR3 DNA sequence: TGTGCCAGTAGTATAGGGGGGACAACCCCCTACGAGCAGTACTTC.

The chain employs TRBV25-1 and TRBJ2-5, with 11 bases lining up with TRBD1. J was trimmed by 5 bases and V by 2 bases; bases with no gene match: 4. Germline V CDR1 and CDR2: MGHDK, SYGVNS. The CDR3 length is 15 residues. CDR3 nucleotide sequence: TGTGCCAGCAGTGAAGGACAGGGGGCGCGTGAGACCCAGTACTTC. Translation gives CASSEGQGARETQYF.